A selection of T cell receptor beta chains follows, all from one sample in a study of blood T cell repertoires in COVID-19. The assay was immunoSEQ multiplex PCR, and TCRdb's table has in-frame clones only and misses some. The table records some 200,000 clones, roughly four fifths of them present only once. Source material: peripheral blood. Receptor source: a woman aged 35 to 49 with acute or convalescent COVID-19. The CDR3 runs from the conserved cysteine through the conserved F or W. D genes are given only for firm matches. Size is omitted from some rows. Given values are once, few, many or a class for expanded clones.

CDR3 protein | CDR3 DNA | J gene | V gene | clone size | D gene | CDR3 length
CSVETGYGTEAFF | TGCAGCGTTGAAACGGGGTATGGTACTGAAGCTTTCTTT | TRBJ1-1 | TRBV29-1 | once | - | 13
CASRFPGDGYTF | TGTGCCAGCAGGTTCCCAGGGGATGGCTACACCTTC | TRBJ1-2 | TRBV5-6 | - | - | 12
CASHPRDRPGEQYF | TGTGCCAGCCACCCCCGGGACAGGCCTGGGGAGCAGTACTTC | TRBJ2-7 | TRBV11-2 | - | TRBD1 | 14
CASSDQGAPEAFF | TGTGCCAGCAGCGACCAGGGGGCCCCTGAAGCTTTCTTT | TRBJ1-1 | TRBV5-8 | - | TRBD1 | 13
CATSDRTREDTQYF | TGTGCCACCAGTGACCGGACCAGGGAAGATACGCAGTATTTT | TRBJ2-3 | TRBV24-1 | - | - | 14
CASSLSGGPEAFF | TGTGCCAGCAGCCTATCGGGGGGGCCTGAAGCTTTCTTT | TRBJ1-1 | TRBV3-1/TRBV3-2 | - | - | 13
CATGTSGNTQYF | TGTGCCACCGGGACTAGCGGGAATACGCAGTATTTT | TRBJ2-3 | TRBV15 | - | TRBD2 | 12
CASSSDVPGEKLFF | TGTGCCAGCAGCTCGGACGTCCCGGGGGAAAAACTGTTTTTT | TRBJ1-4 | TRBV11-1 | - | - | 14
CASSSRQGIYGYTF | TGTGCCAGCAGCTCTCGACAGGGCATCTATGGCTACACCTTC | TRBJ1-2 | TRBV7-2 | - | TRBD1 | 14
CATTLDRGGSYEQYF | TGTGCCACCACCTTGGACAGGGGAGGATCCTACGAGCAGTACTTC | TRBJ2-7 | TRBV21-1 | - | - | 15
CASSISPVMNTEAFF | TGTGCCAGTAGTATTAGCCCGGTCATGAACACTGAAGCTTTCTTT | TRBJ1-1 | TRBV19 | once | - | 15
CASSLLPRGAGGTDTQYF | TGCGCCAGCAGCTTACTCCCTCGGGGCGCAGGGGGAACAGATACGCAGTATTTT | TRBJ2-3 | TRBV5-1 | - | TRBD1 | 18
CASSGQGTTEAFF | TGTGCCAGCAGCGGACAGGGGACCACTGAAGCTTTCTTT | TRBJ1-1 | TRBV25-1 | - | TRBD1 | 13
CASRLGTGEAFF | TGTGCCAGCAGGTTAGGGACTGGTGAAGCTTTCTTT | TRBJ1-1 | TRBV28 | - | - | 12
CASMRQGDGYTF | TGTGCCAGCATGAGACAGGGGGATGGCTACACCTTC | TRBJ1-2 | TRBV2 | - | TRBD1 | 12
CASSPREDGTEAFF | TGTGCCAGCTCCCCACGGGAGGACGGCACTGAAGCTTTCTTT | TRBJ1-1 | TRBV18 | - | - | 14